Listed here are 21 T cell receptor beta chains from one sample, sequenced in a study of OX40 agonist ivuxolimab in advanced cancers. Generated by immunoSEQ multiplex PCR, the TCRdb table keeps only in-frame clones and is missing some. The sample records some 95,000 clones, around nine tenths being singletons. Here the sequenced sample was CD4+ or CD8+ T cells sorted from blood, taken in a trial of the OX40 agonist ivuxolimab. The source of these receptors is an adult with an advanced solid tumor such as melanoma, head and neck, liver or kidney cancer.

The chain uses TRBV10-3 and TRBJ1-3, with no clear D. Germline-derived CDR1 and CDR2 are ENHRY and SYGVKD. Trimming pared 6 bases from V and 0 bases from J, leaving 3 bases between. This CDR3 has 12 residues. The CDR3, as DNA: TGTGCCATCAGCACCTCTGGAAACACCATATATTTT. Protein product: CAISTSGNTIYF.

This clone was found once. The rearrangement joins TRBV14 to TRBJ2-7; 7 bases match TRBD1. This CDR3 has 13 amino acids. Per germline, CDR1 SGHDN and CDR2 FVKESK. J was trimmed by 5 bases and V by 1 base; bases with no gene match: 2. CDR3 DNA sequence: TGTGCCAGCAGCCAAGCGCAGGGGGACGAGCAGTACTTC. The encoded protein is CASSQAQGDEQYF.

The chain is built from TRBV29-1 and TRBJ1-1; no definite D call. Per germline, CDR1 SQVTM and CDR2 ANQGSEA. V shed 1 base and J shed 11 bases, with 11 bases lying between them. The CDR3 extends over 11 amino acids. The CDR3 coding sequence is TGCAGCGTTGAAGGAATCGGGCGGGCTTTCTTT. Its translation is CSVEGIGRAFF.

The chain carries TRBV28 and TRBJ1-5; possible D gene TRBD1, 5 bases. This CDR3 is built from 14 residues. Germline V gives CDR1 MDHEN, CDR2 SYDVKM. The germline V and J ends were trimmed by 6 bases and 9 bases, with 18 bases remaining between them. CDR3 region: CASSPGAHQRPQHF. In DNA form, the CDR3 reads TGTGCCAGCAGCCCCGGGGCCCACCAACGGCCCCAGCATTTT.

The chain employs TRBV4-1 and TRBJ2-3; TRBD1 might be the D (5 bases). Trimming pared 3 bases from V and 0 bases from J, leaving 13 bases between. CDR3 length: 16 amino acids. Germline-derived CDR1 and CDR2 are MGHRA and YSYEKL. The CDR3 is CASSQGRLSSTDTQYF. The CDR3 DNA sequence: TGCGCCAGCAGCCAGGGGCGCCTGAGTAGCACAGATACGCAGTATTTT.

The J gene is TRBJ1-5, the V gene TRBV19; D not resolved. Germline-derived CDR1 and CDR2 are LNHDA and SQIVND (reference sequence). This CDR3 has 15 residues. Trimming took off 0 bases at V and 7 bases at J, with 13 bases between the two ends. As DNA, the CDR3 is TGTGCCAGTAGTATAGATTGGAGACAATTACAGCCCCAGCATTTT. Amino acids: CASSIDWRQLQPQHF.

The rearrangement joins TRBV5-1 to TRBJ1-6; D uncertain. The CDR3 is 14 amino acids. Trimming took 4 bases from V and 10 from J, leaving 15 bases between them. CDR1 and CDR2 (germline): SGHRS, YFSETQ. The CDR3 DNA reads as TGCGCCAGCAGCCCCGGGTTTGAGGGATCACCCCTCCACTTT. Translation gives CASSPGFEGSPLHF.

The chain carries TRBV7-9 and TRBJ1-1; D is unclear. This CDR3 has 11 residues. Germline-derived CDR1 and CDR2 are SEHNR and FQNEAQ (reference sequence). Trimming took 11 bases from V and 4 from J, leaving 11 bases between them. CDR3 amino acids: CAGLGTTEAFF. Written as DNA, the CDR3 is TGTGCCGGTTTAGGCACCACTGAAGCTTTCTTT.

V and J are TRBV30 and TRBJ1-1, with 11 bases aligning to TRBD1. The junction had 3 bases not matched to a gene; V was cut back by 7 bases and J by 5 bases. Germline assignment: CDR1 GTSNPN and CDR2 SVGIG (reference sequence). The CDR3 sequence is 12 residues long. The CDR3 nucleotides are TGTGCCTCGGGACAGGGGGGGACTGAAGCTTTCTTT. It is translated as CASGQGGTEAFF.

This rearrangement joins TRBV18 to TRBJ1-1, with 8 bases lining up with TRBD1. The CDR3 length is 14 residues. V lost 3 bases, J lost 5 bases, and 5 bases stayed unmatched. Per germline, CDR1 KGHSH and CDR2 LQKENI. CDR3 amino acids: CASSPGQGRTEAFF. The CDR3 bases are TGTGCCAGCTCACCCGGACAGGGTAGAACTGAAGCTTTCTTT. Complete variable domain (other parts from reference TRBV18 and TRBJ1-1): NAGVMQNPRHLVRRRGQEARLRCSPMKGHSHVYWYRQLPEEGLKFMVYLQKENIIDESGMPKERFSAEFPKEGPSILRIQQVVRGDSAAYFCASSPGQGRTEAFFGQGTRLTVV.

This chain joins TRBV5-4 and TRBJ1-1; D gene ambiguous. Trimming removed 1 base at V and 7 bases at J, with 8 bases between. Germline assignment: CDR1 SGHNT and CDR2 YYREEE (reference sequence). CDR3 length: 12 residues. The CDR3 DNA is TGTGCCAGCAGCTTGCATCGGGGTGAAGCTTTCTTT. It specifies CASSLHRGEAFF.

V and J are TRBV7-2 and TRBJ1-2; D remains unclear. Germline loops: CDR1 SGHTA, CDR2 FQGNSA. The CDR3 is made up of 14 amino acids. Trimming pared 6 bases from V and 5 bases from J, leaving 16 bases between. For the CDR3, the DNA is TGTGCCAGCAGTTCTCAGGCGGAGCGATATGGCTACACCTTC. Translated: CASSSQAERYGYTF.

This chain joins TRBV10-3 and TRBJ2-7, with a tentative D call TRBD1 (5 bases). Per germline, CDR1 ENHRY and CDR2 SYGVKD. Trimming left V 3 bases short and J 0 bases short, with 12 bases between. The CDR3 extends over 15 amino acids. Written as DNA, the CDR3 is TGTGCCATCAGTGATTCGACGACAGTCTCCTACGAGCAGTACTTC. Translated: CAISDSTTVSYEQYF.

The V gene is TRBV2, the J gene TRBJ1-5; maybe TRBD1 (5 bases). Germline V gene data show CDR1 as SNHLY and CDR2 as FYNNEI. Trimming left V 4 bases short and J 2 bases short, with 12 bases between. The CDR3 sequence is 15 residues long. The CDR3 coding sequence is TGTGCCAGCAGTGTTGGCCCCAGGGGCAATCAGCCCCAGCATTTT. Its protein is CASSVGPRGNQPQHF. Drawing the rest from reference TRBV2 and TRBJ1-5, the complete variable domain is EPEVTQTPSHQVTQMGQEVILRCVPISNHLYFYWYRQILGQKVEFLVSFYNNEISEKSEIFDDQFSVERPDGSNFTLKIRSTKLEDSAMYFCASSVGPRGNQPQHFGDGTRLSIL.

The J gene is TRBJ2-7, the V gene TRBV10-1; 10 bases match TRBD2. Germline loops: CDR1 WNHNN, CDR2 SYGVQD (reference sequence). J was trimmed by 2 bases and V by 11 bases; bases with no gene match: 12. This CDR3 has 15 amino acids. The CDR3 DNA follows: TGCGCCCCCTATCCGGCTAGCGGGAGTACCTACGAGCAGTACTTC. This codes for CAPYPASGSTYEQYF.

This clone was recorded only once. This sequence joins TRBV21-1 and TRBJ2-7; TRBD1 was called by the table and not checked on the DNA. TRBV21-1 constitutes a pseudogene. The CDR3 has 22 amino acids. The CDR3 reads CASSKGRGVIQGPRGSSYEQYV. CDR3 in DNA: TGTGCCAGCAGCAAAGGCAGGGGGGTAATACAGGGGCCTAGGGGTAGCTCCTACGAGCAGTACGTC.

V is TRBV6-1 and J is TRBJ1-5; TRBD1 is a possible D gene (6 bases). Trimming removed 4 bases at V and 6 bases at J, with 10 bases between. Germline V lookup: CDR1 MNHNS, CDR2 SASEGT. The CDR3 sequence is 13 residues long. Here the CDR3 reads CASSVQGGQPQHF. DNA of the CDR3: TGTGCCAGCAGTGTACAGGGTGGTCAGCCCCAGCATTTT.

The CDR3 nucleotides are TGTGCCTGGAGTGTACATGGTGAAGCTTTCTTT. Protein sequence: CAWSVHGEAFF. The chain has TRBV30 and TRBJ1-1; the D is unclear. The CDR3 runs to 11 residues. Trimming pared 0 bases from V and 7 bases from J, leaving 6 bases between. Per the germline V gene, CDR1 is GTSNPN and CDR2 is SVGIG (reference sequence).

The V call is TRBV5-1, the J call TRBJ1-1; D ambiguous. The CDR3 runs 12 residues. The V gene lost 6 bases and the J gene lost 11 bases, with 17 bases spanning the gap. Germline CDR1 reads SGHRS; CDR2 reads YFSETQ. The CDR3 bases are TGCGCCAGCACCTCCGAGGACGGACTGGCTTTCTTT. Protein sequence: CASTSEDGLAFF. Full variable domain (rest looked up from reference TRBV5-1 and TRBJ1-1): KAGVTQTPRYLIKTRGQQVTLSCSPISGHRSVSWYQQTPGQGLQFLFEYFSETQRNKGNFPGRFSGRQFSNSRSEMNVSTLELGDSALYLCASTSEDGLAFFGQGTRLTVV.

The chain links TRBV10-3 to TRBJ2-5; 10 bases are shared with TRBD2. V lost 4 bases, J lost 5 bases, and 13 bases stayed unmatched. The CDR3 sequence is 17 residues long. The V gene's germline CDR1 is ENHRY and CDR2 SYGVKD. The CDR3 coding sequence is TGTGCCATCAGTGGATCGTCCGGGACTAGCGCTAGGGAGACCCAGTACTTC. Its protein is CAISGSSGTSARETQYF.

The J gene is TRBJ1-1, the V gene TRBV2; possible D gene TRBD1, 5 bases. CDR1 is SNHLY, CDR2 FYNNEI, per germline. V was trimmed by 5 bases and J by 1 base, leaving 11 bases between them. The CDR3 is 14 amino acids. CDR3 loop: CASSQWGPNTEAFF. Written as DNA, the CDR3 is TGTGCCAGCAGTCAGTGGGGCCCGAACACTGAAGCTTTCTTT.